These T cell receptor beta chains were read from a single sample in a study of graft-versus-host responses after intestinal transplantation. No antigen has been assigned to these receptors. The protocol was immunoSEQ multiplex PCR, while the TCRdb copy is restricted to in-frame clones and leaves out a portion. This table holds around 76,000 clones, 94% found once. This sample comprised unstimulated CD8+ T cells sorted from spleen or lymph node cells, obtained before intestinal transplant. The receptors stem from a human donor who received an intestinal transplant. CDR3s include the opening cysteine and the closing phenylalanine or tryptophan. The order of the fields is CDR3 DNA, CDR3 protein, CDR3 length, D gene, clone size, J gene, V gene. The D gene is left open where the match is weak. The listing skips clone size in some rows; elsewhere it reads once, few, many or a size class.

DNA: TGTGCCAGCAGCTTCTTTGAGGGGCGCGGGACCCAGTACTTC
CDR3: CASSFFEGRGTQYF
length: 14
D: .
size: .
J: TRBJ2-5
V: TRBV5-5

DNA: TGTGCCAGTAGTATCACGAGCGGGAGCTCCTACGAGCAGTACTTC
CDR3: CASSITSGSSYEQYF
length: 15
D: TRBD2
size: .
J: TRBJ2-7
V: TRBV19

DNA: TGTGCCAGCACACCTTCCGCAGGGAACACTGAAGCTTTCTTT
CDR3: CASTPSAGNTEAFF
length: 14
D: .
size: once
J: TRBJ1-1
V: TRBV6-6

DNA: TGTGCCAACACCGTGGGTGGCAGGGTACCTGCTAACTATGGCTACACCTTC
CDR3: CANTVGGRVPANYGYTF
length: 17
D: .
size: .
J: TRBJ1-2
V: TRBV2

DNA: TGTGCCAGTAGTATCACCGGACTAGTCCCCAGGGACGAGCAGTACTTC
CDR3: CASSITGLVPRDEQYF
length: 16
D: TRBD2
size: few
J: TRBJ2-7
V: TRBV19

DNA: TGTGCCTGGACTAGCGGAGCGTACGAGCAGTACTTC
CDR3: CAWTSGAYEQYF
length: 12
D: TRBD2
size: .
J: TRBJ2-7
V: TRBV30

DNA: TGTGCCAGCAGTTCTAGTTACGGGACAGGGGATGGCTACACCTTC
CDR3: CASSSSYGTGDGYTF
length: 15
D: TRBD1
size: .
J: TRBJ1-2
V: TRBV6-5

DNA: TGTGCCAGTAGTGTCGGGACAGGGAGCGGGATTTTGAACACTGAAGCTTTCTTT
CDR3: CASSVGTGSGILNTEAFF
length: 18
D: TRBD1
size: .
J: TRBJ1-1
V: TRBV19

DNA: TGTGCCAGTAGTACACCGACTATTGGGAATGAGCAGTTCTTC
CDR3: CASSTPTIGNEQFF
length: 14
D: .
size: .
J: TRBJ2-1
V: TRBV19

DNA: TGTGCCAGCTCGTGGGGGCCGGGCACTGAAGCTTTCTTT
CDR3: CASSWGPGTEAFF
length: 13
D: .
size: .
J: TRBJ1-1
V: TRBV6-5

DNA: TGTGCCAGCAGTGAAGGTTGGACGATGAGGGTTGGGGAGCAGTACTTC
CDR3: CASSEGWTMRVGEQYF
length: 16
D: .
size: .
J: TRBJ2-5
V: TRBV6-1